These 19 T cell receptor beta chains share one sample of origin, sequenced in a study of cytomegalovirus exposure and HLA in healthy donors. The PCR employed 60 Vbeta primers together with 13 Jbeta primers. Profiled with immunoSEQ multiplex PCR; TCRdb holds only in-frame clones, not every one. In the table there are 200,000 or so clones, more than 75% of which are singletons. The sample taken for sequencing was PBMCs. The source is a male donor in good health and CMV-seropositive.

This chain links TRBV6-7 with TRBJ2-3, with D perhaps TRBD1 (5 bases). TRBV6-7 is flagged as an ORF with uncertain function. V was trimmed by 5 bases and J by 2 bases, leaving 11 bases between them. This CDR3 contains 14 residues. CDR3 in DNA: TGTGCCAGCAGTATCCAGGGCTTCACAGATACGCAGTATTTT. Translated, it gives CASSIQGFTDTQYF.

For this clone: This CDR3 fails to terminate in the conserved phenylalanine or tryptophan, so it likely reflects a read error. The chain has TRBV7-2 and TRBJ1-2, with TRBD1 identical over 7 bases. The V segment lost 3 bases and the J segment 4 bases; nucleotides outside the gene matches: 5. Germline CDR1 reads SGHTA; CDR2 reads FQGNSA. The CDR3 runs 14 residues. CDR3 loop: CASSFPGQFYGYTL. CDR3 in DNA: TGTGCCAGCAGCTTCCCGGGACAGTTCTATGGCTACACCCTC.

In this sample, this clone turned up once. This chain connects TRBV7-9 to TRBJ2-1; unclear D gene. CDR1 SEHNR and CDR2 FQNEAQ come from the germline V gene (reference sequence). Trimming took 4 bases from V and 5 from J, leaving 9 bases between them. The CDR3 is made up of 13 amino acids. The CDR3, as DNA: TGTGCCAGCAGCTCCATACTAAACAATGAGCAGTTCTTC. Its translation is CASSSILNNEQFF.

DNA for the CDR3: TGTGCCAGCAGTTACGAAGGAGGACGCGAGCAGTACTTC. Its translation is CASSYEGGREQYF. The chain carries TRBV6-6 and TRBJ2-7, with TRBD2 as a possible D gene (5 bases). Germline assignment: CDR1 MNHNY and CDR2 SVGAGI (reference sequence). Trimming shortened V by 2 bases and J by 6 bases, and 11 bases separated the two germline ends. This CDR3 has 13 residues.

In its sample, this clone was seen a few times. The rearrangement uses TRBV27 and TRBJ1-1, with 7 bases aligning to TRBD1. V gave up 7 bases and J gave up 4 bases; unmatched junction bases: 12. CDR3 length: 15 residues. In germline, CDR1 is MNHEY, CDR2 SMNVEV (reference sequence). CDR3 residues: CASKTRGWTGTEAFF. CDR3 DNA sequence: TGTGCCAGCAAGACCCGGGGGTGGACAGGCACTGAAGCTTTCTTT.

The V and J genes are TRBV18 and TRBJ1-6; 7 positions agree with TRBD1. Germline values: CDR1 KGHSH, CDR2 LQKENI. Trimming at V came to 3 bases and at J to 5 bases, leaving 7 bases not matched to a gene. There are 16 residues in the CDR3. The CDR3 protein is CASSPRDSRNNSPLHF. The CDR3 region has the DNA TGTGCCAGCTCACCCCGGGACAGCCGGAATAATTCACCCCTCCACTTT. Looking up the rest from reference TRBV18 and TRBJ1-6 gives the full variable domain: NAGVMQNPRHLVRRRGQEARLRCSPMKGHSHVYWYRQLPEEGLKFMVYLQKENIIDESGMPKERFSAEFPKEGPSILRIQQVVRGDSAAYFCASSPRDSRNNSPLHFGNGTRLTVT.

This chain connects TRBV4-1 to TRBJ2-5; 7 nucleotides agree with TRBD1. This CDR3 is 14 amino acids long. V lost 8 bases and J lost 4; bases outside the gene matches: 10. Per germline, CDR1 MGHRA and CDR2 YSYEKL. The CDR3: CASQQGPHGETQYF. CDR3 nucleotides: TGCGCCAGCCAACAGGGGCCACACGGAGAGACCCAGTACTTC.

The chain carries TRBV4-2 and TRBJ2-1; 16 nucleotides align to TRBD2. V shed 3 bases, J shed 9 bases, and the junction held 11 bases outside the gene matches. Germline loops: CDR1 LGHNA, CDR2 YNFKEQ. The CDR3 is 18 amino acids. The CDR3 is CASSQYGTGTSGGGEQFF. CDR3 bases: TGTGCCAGCAGCCAGTATGGTACCGGGACTAGCGGGGGGGGTGAGCAGTTCTTC.

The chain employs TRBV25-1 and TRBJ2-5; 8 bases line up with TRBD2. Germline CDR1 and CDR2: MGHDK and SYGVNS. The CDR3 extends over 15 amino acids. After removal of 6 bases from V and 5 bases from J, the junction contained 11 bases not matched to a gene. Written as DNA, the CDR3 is TGTGCCAGCAGCCCTGCGGCGGGCGGGGGGGAGACCCAGTACTTC. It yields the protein CASSPAAGGGETQYF.

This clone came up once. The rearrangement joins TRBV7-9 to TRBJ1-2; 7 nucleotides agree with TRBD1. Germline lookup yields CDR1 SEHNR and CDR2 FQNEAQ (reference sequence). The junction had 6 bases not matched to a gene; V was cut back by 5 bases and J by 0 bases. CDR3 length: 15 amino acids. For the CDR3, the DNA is TGTGCCAGCAGCCAACCGACAGGGACTAACTATGGCTACACCTTC. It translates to CASSQPTGTNYGYTF.

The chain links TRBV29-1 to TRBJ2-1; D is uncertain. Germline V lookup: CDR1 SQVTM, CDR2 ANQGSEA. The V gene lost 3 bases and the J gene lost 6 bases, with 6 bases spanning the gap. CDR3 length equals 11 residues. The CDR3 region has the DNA TGCAGCGTTGAGTATTTCAATGAGCAGTTCTTC. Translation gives CSVEYFNEQFF.

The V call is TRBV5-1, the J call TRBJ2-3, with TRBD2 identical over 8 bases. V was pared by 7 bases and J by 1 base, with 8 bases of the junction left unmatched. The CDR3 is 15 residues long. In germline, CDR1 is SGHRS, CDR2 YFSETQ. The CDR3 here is CASGSGSRGTDTQYF. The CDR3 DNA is TGCGCCAGCGGGAGCGGGAGTAGGGGCACAGATACGCAGTATTTT.

The CDR3 is CASIEAGGQAGELFF. DNA for the CDR3: TGTGCCAGTATCGAAGCGGGGGGGCAGGCCGGGGAGCTGTTTTTT. This chain uses TRBV19 with TRBJ2-2, with 10 nucleotides matching TRBD2. The CDR3 runs 15 residues. Germline assignment: CDR1 LNHDA and CDR2 SQIVND (reference sequence). Unmatched junction bases numbered 8, after V lost 7 bases and J lost 6 bases.

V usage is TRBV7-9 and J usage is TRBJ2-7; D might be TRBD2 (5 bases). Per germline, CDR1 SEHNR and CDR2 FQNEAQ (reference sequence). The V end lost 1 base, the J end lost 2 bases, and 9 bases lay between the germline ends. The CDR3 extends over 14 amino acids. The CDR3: CASSLDRGPYEQYF. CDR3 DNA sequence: TGTGCCAGCAGCTTAGATCGGGGTCCCTACGAGCAGTACTTC.

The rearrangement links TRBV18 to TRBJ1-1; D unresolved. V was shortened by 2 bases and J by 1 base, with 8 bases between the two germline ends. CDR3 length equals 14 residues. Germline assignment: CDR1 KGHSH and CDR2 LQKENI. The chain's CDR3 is CASSPSPENTEAFF. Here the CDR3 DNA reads TGTGCCAGCTCACCAAGTCCAGAGAACACTGAAGCTTTCTTT.

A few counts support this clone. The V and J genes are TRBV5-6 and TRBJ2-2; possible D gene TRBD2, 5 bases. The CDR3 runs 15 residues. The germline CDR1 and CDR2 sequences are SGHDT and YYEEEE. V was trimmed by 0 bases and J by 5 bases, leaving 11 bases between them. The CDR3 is CASSLGATGTGELFF. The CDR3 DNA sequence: TGTGCCAGCAGCTTGGGGGCCACGGGAACCGGGGAGCTGTTTTTT.

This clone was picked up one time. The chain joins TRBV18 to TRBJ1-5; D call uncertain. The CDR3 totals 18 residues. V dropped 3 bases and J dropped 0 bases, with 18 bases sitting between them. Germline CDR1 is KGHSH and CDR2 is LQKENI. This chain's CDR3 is CASSPSGKGDYSNQPQHF. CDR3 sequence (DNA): TGTGCCAGCTCACCCTCGGGTAAAGGCGATTATAGCAATCAGCCCCAGCATTTT.

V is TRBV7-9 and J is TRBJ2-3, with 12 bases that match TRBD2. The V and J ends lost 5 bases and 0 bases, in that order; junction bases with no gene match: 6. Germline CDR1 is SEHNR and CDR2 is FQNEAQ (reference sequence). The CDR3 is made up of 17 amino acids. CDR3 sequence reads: CASSRGTSGSSTDTQYF. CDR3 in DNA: TGTGCCAGCAGCCGGGGGACTAGCGGGTCTAGCACAGATACGCAGTATTTT.

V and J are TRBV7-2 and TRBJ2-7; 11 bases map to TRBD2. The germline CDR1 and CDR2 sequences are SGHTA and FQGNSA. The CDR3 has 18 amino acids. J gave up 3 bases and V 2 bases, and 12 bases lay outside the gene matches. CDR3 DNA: TGTGCCAGCAGCTTATTAACTAGCGGGAGTCCCTGGGGCTACGAGCAGTACTTC. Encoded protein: CASSLLTSGSPWGYEQYF. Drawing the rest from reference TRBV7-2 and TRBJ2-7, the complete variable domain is GAGVSQSPSNKVTEKGKDVELRCDPISGHTALYWYRQSLGQGLEFLIYFQGNSAPDKSGLPSDRFSAERTGGSVSTLTIQRTQQEDSAVYLCASSLLTSGSPWGYEQYFGPGTRLTVT.